This T cell receptor (beta chain) was profiled in a study of spatial heterogeneity in lung cancer. Time point in this sample: sample taken at primary tumor resection. The sequenced material consisted of unsorted whole RNA from tumor, nontumor lung or frozen PBMC. There were approximately 69 donors, all of them untreated patients with early-stage non-small cell lung cancer. The table lists this clonotype with many counts. Since it is a stray read in a library aimed at alpha chains, this beta chain has a size that is not meaningful. The length of the CDR3 is 14 residues. CDR1 and CDR2 from the germline V gene are WSHSY and SAAADI. V lost 4 bases to trimming and J lost 5 bases, with 14 bases between them. Every TCR cDNA molecule carried a tag that served as a unique molecular identifier. One entry per CDR3 protein, called by TCRdb with MiXCR from the 5' RACE reads. This sample has some 6,900 distinct CDR3 sequences, with roughly 3.7% found just once.

This sample comprised normal lung tissue next to the tumor, obtained at surgery. This TCR was sampled from a female donor with early-stage non-small cell lung cancer. The V and J genes are TRBV10-2 and TRBJ2-5, with D perhaps matching TRBD2 (6 bases). The CDR3 region has the DNA TGCGCCAGCAGTGTAGGAGGGAGCGGGGAGACCCAGTACTTC. Translating gives CASSVGGSGETQYF.